Here is one TCR beta chain with its context. The antigen it binds to is not known. No base quality information exists; no much larger clone differs at one position. The data derive from a study of cytomegalovirus exposure and HLA in healthy donors (dated by TCRdb to the late 2010s). Looking at the study overall: An earlier analysis of roughly 630 of the donors reported more than 250 Gb of sequence data and some 100 million unique TCR beta sequences from approximately 180 million T cells. Approximately 330 gigabases of sequencing data and tens of millions of unique TCR sequences made up an early release that covered approximately 620 HLA-typed donors. Of the roughly 400 genotyped donors, less than 85% were placed in the genetic ancestry cluster associated with self-reported Caucasian donors. The study aimed to test whether signatures of past pathogen exposure could be identified by cataloging public T cell receptors. Using immunosequencing, the study profiled T cell repertoires from fewer than 850 subjects and related those repertoires to cytomegalovirus serostatus. Besides the first cohort of roughly 660 subjects, a separate validation cohort made up of 95 to 150 different subjects was used. To predict cytomegalovirus infection status, the study combined high-throughput TCR immunosequencing, statistical association of individual TCRs with disease status, and machine learning. A later analysis re-analyzed previously published TCR beta repertoires from 666 donors and added high-resolution HLA genotyping to study TCR occurrence patterns. The later analysis used no new phenotypic data to find candidate immune exposures, relying instead on TCR beta sequences and their occurrence across donors. An earlier analysis of more than 450 of the donors used high-throughput TCR beta sequencing to judge whether each TCR beta V gene segment behaved as functional or pseudogenic. Donor age, sex, ethnicity and CMV serostatus were collected together with the repertoire data. In a later genetic analysis, genome-wide SNP genotypes for about three fifths of the 666 donors were used, and that subset was treated as a discovery cohort. Every repertoire in the discovery cohort had been generated on one and the same sequencing platform. Class I and class II HLA loci were covered by the typing at four-digit resolution. The number of typed donors differed by locus: about 620-640 for A, B, C, DRB1 and DQB1; some 500 for DQA1; some 610 for DPA1; and approximately 450 for DPB1. Five DR-DQ haplotypes were handled as single units for association and clustering because linkage in the cohort was strong. Among some 410 genotyped donors of the cohort, an average of about 240,000 unique TCR beta nucleotide sequences was sequenced per donor, of which about 20% were non-productive.

In total, 600 or so healthy bone marrow donors made up the cohort. At the time of sampling, all cohort members were nominally healthy, though unrecorded immune exposures were likely present. The donor tested CMV seropositive and was one of the 289 seropositive cohort members. A peripheral blood sample was collected from each donor, and TCR beta sequencing was performed on peripheral blood mononuclear cells. The Qiagen DNeasy Blood Extraction Kit was used to extract genomic DNA from the blood cell samples. Library prep was done by the immunoSEQ multiplex PCR assay. For the multiplex PCR, a mixture combining 60 forward primers for TCR Vbeta segments and 13 reverse primers for TCR Jbeta segments was used. The CDR3 region of rearranged TCR beta genes was amplified from genomic DNA by a multiplex PCR assay. The Illumina HiSeq System was used to sequence the amplified TCR beta libraries as 87-base-pair reads. The study's own analysis went as follows. In a later analysis, approximately 74 million unique TCR beta chains were counted across the roughly 610 repertoires, and approximately 9.9 million of these chains were shared by at least two donors. Raw reads were error-corrected and collapsed into unique sequences by a nearest-neighbor algorithm in which closely related sequences were merged to remove PCR and sequencing errors. To assign V, D and J gene segments, CDR3 sequences were aligned to IMGT reference sequences. For a sequence to be retained, a match of at least six nucleotides to both a V gene segment and a J gene segment was required. A rearrangement counted as productive if the CDR3 had no stop codons and remained in frame with V and J, and every other rearrangement counted as non-productive. Following IMGT convention, CDR3 was defined as the stretch from the second conserved V-encoded cysteine up to the conserved J-encoded phenylalanine. In an earlier analysis of roughly 610 of the donors, sequences lacking an unambiguous match to a single V gene segment were excluded. An earlier analysis of fewer than 750 of the donors called V segments functional above 56.7% productive rearrangements and segregating when the between-donor standard deviation exceeded 5%. To diagnose cytomegalovirus status from the catalog of TCR beta chain sequences, a statistical classification framework was built. In a later analysis, TCR nucleotide sequences were compared against IMGT/GENE-DB human TR gene sequences so that V and J genes could be assigned. In a later analysis, CDR3 sequences and most-parsimonious VDJ recombination scenarios were assigned using the TCRdist pipeline. A later analysis defined each TCR beta chain by its CDR3 amino acid sequence plus V-gene family, and excluded reads lacking a unique V-gene family. To address suspected cross-contamination and a sequencing artifact, a later analysis removed a few hundred highly shared, low-generation-probability nucleotide sequences. For each public chain, a later analysis derived a clonal expansion index from normalized ranks of inferred template counts within each repertoire. In a later analysis, generation probabilities were computed using a VDJ recombination model fitted to out-of-frame rearrangements, and the results were checked against IGoR. In a later analysis, hypergeometric tests were used to score TCR-TCR, TCR-HLA and TCR-CMV co-occurrence, with a repertoire-size bias correction applied to TCR pairs. A later analysis estimated false discovery rates by permuting HLA or CMV assignments 20 times. In a later analysis, co-occurring TCRs were grouped with DBSCAN, and TCRdist sequence similarity was added when clustering was performed within HLA-allele-positive subsets. Repertoires with fewer than 30,000 or more than 120,000 public chains were left out of co-occurrence clustering, as were a handful of repertoires with anomalous nucleotide sharing. In TCRdb, the immuneACCESS table is reduced to in-frame sequences with V and J assigned. These tables do not hold every clone; where another copy was compared, an unresolved V gene accounts for under half, and the others remain unexplained. V and J calls and clone size are those listed in that table; D and trimming were worked out from the DNA. In all, the sample holds 75,000 to 80,000 clones, and roughly four fifths of those were seen once. The top ten clones comprise around 10% of the sample.

Overall study results and their limits: According to a later genetic analysis, donors in an Asian-associated ancestry cluster had fewer N-insertions in productive TCRs than the approximately 670-donor mean. A later analysis found that HLA-associated TCR beta chains were more clonally expanded and had lower generation probabilities than equally common non-associated chains. In vitro tests confirmed that a few of the cytomegalovirus-associated TCR beta chains recognize cytomegalovirus antigens. A cluster of highly shared sequence variants was judged likely to be a technical artifact of the sequencing pipeline. This cohort had only TCR beta chains sequenced, and the lack of alpha or paired-chain data limited which features could be detected. A later analysis found that TCR association rates varied across HLA loci, with DRB1 alleles showing the most associated TCRs and HLA-C alleles the fewest. Most TCR sequences were seen in very few donors, while some public TCRs were found in many individuals. The classifier was reported to diagnose cytomegalovirus status with high specificity and sensitivity in both the original cohort and the validation cohort. Because HLA typing was missing for some donors at each locus, association tests included only the typed subset. When HLA alleles, especially DR and DQ, strongly co-occurred, attributing TCR associations to individual alleles was difficult. A later analysis associated 16,951 TCR beta sequences with specific HLA alleles at a false discovery rate of 0.05. The 87-base-pair reads could not distinguish some IMGT-functional V segments, including TRBV6-2 and TRBV6-3, so those segments were excluded. Because counts were too low, roughly 17 rarely observed V segments, including chromosome 9 orphons, were left out of the earlier analysis of a few hundred of the donors. CMV serostatus was the only immune exposure information available for the cohort. Presence/absence analyses assumed roughly uniform sequencing depth across donors, an assumption that may not hold. In a later analysis, most CMV-associated TCR beta chains were found to appear HLA-restricted, with HLA associations seemingly driven largely by CMV exposure. It was suggested by the authors that the approach could potentially be generalized to other disease states and immunological phenotypes. According to a later analysis, parvovirus B19, influenza, CMV and Epstein-Barr virus appeared linked to several top co-occurrence clusters. An association between a missense DCLRE1C variant and V-gene and J-gene trimming of TCR beta chains was found in a later genetic analysis and replicated in an independent cohort. Correlated functional status among segregating V segments might be attributable to linkage disequilibrium, but an unknown experimental factor could not be ruled out. In an earlier analysis of several hundred of the donors, most TCR beta V segments were observed in productive rearrangements about 87% or about 30% of the time, broadly matching IMGT annotations. The study gave a list of 150 to 200 TCR beta chains associated with cytomegalovirus. A further reported finding was that TCR beta sequences accurately predicted the HLA-A and HLA-B alleles for most subjects in the first cohort.

V lost 2 bases and J lost 4 bases; the stretch between them is 11 bases long. The CDR3 numbers 14 residues from cysteine through phenylalanine. The retained sequence is limited to the CDR3, 42 bases, with the frame set at the first base. Looking up the germline V gene yields CDR1 SGHAT and CDR2 FQNNGV. This clonotype was sampled from a male donor in good health and CMV-seropositive. The chain links TRBV11-2 with TRBJ1-2; a tentative D call is TRBD1 (5 bases match). Sequenced input: PBMCs. The DNA sequence follows: TGTGCCAGCAGCTTACAGGGAGGTGGCTATGGCTACACCTTC. It is translated as CASSLQGGGYGYTF.